Described below is a single T cell receptor beta chain sequence and its context. Its specificity is unknown. Per germline, CDR1 KGHSH and CDR2 LQKENI. The V gene lost 3 bases and the J gene lost 4 bases, with 9 bases spanning the gap. This CDR3 is built from 13 residues. PCR involved 60 Vbeta and 13 Jbeta primers. The repertoire was sequenced with immunoSEQ multiplex PCR; TCRdb's copy has only in-frame clones and lacks some. This repertoire shows 180,000 or so clones, just over 70% found once; its top ten account for 2% to 2.5%. This record comes from a study of cytomegalovirus exposure and HLA in healthy donors. Donors consisted of healthy bone marrow donors. Donors showed nominal health when sampled, although they likely had unrecorded immune exposures. General study results and limits: Sequencing depth across donors, presence/absence analyses assumed, was roughly uniform. The Asian-associated ancestry cluster reportedly had fewer N-insertions than the roughly 670-donor mean in a later analysis.

This sequence joins TRBV18 and TRBJ1-1; a possible D gene is TRBD1 (5 bases). This receptor was obtained from a human donor in good health. The sequenced sample consisted of PBMCs. CDR3 sequence: CASSPEGATEAFF. CDR3 bases: TGTGCCAGCTCACCTGAAGGGGCCACTGAAGCTTTCTTT.